This TCR beta chain was captured by sequencing in a study of shared clonotypes between healthy human individuals. The germline gives CDR1 MNHNS, CDR2 SASEGT. The CDR3 sequence is 14 residues long. V dropped 9 bases and J dropped 0 bases, with 12 bases sitting between them. This clone was recorded only once. Deep was the level used in running the assay. TCRdb's copy holds only in-frame clones and misses some; the assay was immunoSEQ multiplex PCR. The table has about 2,500,000 clones, approximately 94% seen once. The chain is built from TRBV6-1 and TRBJ1-3; TRBD1 is a possible D gene (5 bases). This receptor was taken from a man aged 18-30 years in good health. The sequenced sample was naive CD4+ T cells sorted from blood. Described subset: CD45RA+ positively selected. For the CDR3, the DNA is TGTGCCAGTGCTATGACAGACTCTGGAAACACCATATATTTT. Translating it yields CASAMTDSGNTIYF.